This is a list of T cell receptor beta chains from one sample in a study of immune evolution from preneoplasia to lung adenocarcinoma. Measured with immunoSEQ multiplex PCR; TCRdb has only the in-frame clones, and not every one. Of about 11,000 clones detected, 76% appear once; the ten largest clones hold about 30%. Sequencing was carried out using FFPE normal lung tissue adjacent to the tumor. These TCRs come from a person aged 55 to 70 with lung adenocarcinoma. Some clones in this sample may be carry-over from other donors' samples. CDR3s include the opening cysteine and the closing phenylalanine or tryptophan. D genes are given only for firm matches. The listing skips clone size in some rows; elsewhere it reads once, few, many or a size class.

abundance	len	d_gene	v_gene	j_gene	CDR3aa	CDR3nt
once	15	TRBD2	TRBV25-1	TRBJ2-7	CASSETSGRVYEQYF	TGTGCCAGCAGTGAAACTAGCGGGAGGGTTTACGAGCAGTACTTC
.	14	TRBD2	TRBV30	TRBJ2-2	CACTSDKGPGELFF	TGTGCCTGTACTAGCGACAAGGGCCCCGGGGAGCTGTTTTTT
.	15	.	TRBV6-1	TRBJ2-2	CASMVSGMNTGELFF	TGTGCCAGCATGGTATCCGGGATGAACACCGGGGAGCTGTTTTTT
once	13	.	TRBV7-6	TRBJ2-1	CASSLNTGDEQFF	TGTGCCAGCAGCTTAAATACGGGGGATGAGCAGTTCTTC
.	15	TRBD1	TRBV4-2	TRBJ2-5	CASSRGGQGEETQYF	TGTGCCAGCAGCCGAGGAGGACAGGGGGAAGAGACCCAGTACTTC
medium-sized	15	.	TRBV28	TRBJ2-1	CASSLGEAAYNEQFF	TGTGCCAGCAGTTTGGGGGAGGCCGCCTACAATGAGCAGTTCTTC
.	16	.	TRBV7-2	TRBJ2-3	CASSLSSGRSTDTQYF	TGTGCCAGCAGCCTTTCCTCGGGGCGCAGCACAGATACGCAGTATTTT
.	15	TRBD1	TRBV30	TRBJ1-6	CAWRIRTGSNSPLHF	TGTGCCTGGAGGATCCGGACAGGCAGTAATTCACCCCTCCACTTT
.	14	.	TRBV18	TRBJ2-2	CASSSGANTGELFF	TGTGCCAGCTCGTCGGGAGCGAACACCGGGGAGCTGTTTTTT
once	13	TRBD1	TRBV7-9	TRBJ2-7	CASSSLDRGEQYF	TGTGCCAGCAGCTCCTTAGACAGGGGCGAGCAGTACTTC
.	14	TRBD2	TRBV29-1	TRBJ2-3	CSVGPAGYTDTQYF	TGCAGCGTTGGTCCAGCGGGATACACAGATACGCAGTATTTT
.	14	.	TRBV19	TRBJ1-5	CASSMGGVNQPQHF	TGTGCCAGTAGTATGGGCGGGGTCAATCAGCCCCAGCATTTT
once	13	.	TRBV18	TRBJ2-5	CASSLQGRETQYF	TGTGCCAGCTCACTCCAGGGAAGGGAGACCCAGTACTTC
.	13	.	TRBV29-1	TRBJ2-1	CSGLGSSYNEQFF	TGCAGCGGCCTGGGTAGCTCCTACAATGAGCAGTTCTTC
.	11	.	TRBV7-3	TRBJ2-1	CASSKGGEQFF	TGTGCCAGCAGCAAAGGTGGTGAGCAGTTCTTC
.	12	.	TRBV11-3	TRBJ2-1	CASSSTYDEQFF	TGTGCCAGCAGCTCCACTTATGATGAGCAGTTCTTC
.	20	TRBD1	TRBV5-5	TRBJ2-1	CASSLVGTGGISGSNNEQFF	TGTGCCAGCAGCTTGGTCGGCACAGGGGGCATTAGCGGTTCCAACAATGAGCAGTTCTTC
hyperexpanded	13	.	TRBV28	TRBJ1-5	CASSLDSRQPQHF	TGTGCCAGCAGCCTGGACAGTCGTCAGCCCCAGCATTTT